Below, 15 T cell receptor beta chains from the same sample are listed, as sequenced in a study of blood T cell repertoires in COVID-19. TCRdb's table, derived via immunoSEQ multiplex PCR, lists solely in-frame clones and lacks some. The sample holds roughly 300,000 clones, 75% to 85% seen once. The sequenced sample was peripheral blood. Receptors were obtained from a human donor in a cohort sampled during active COVID-19.

V gene TRBV14 combines with J gene TRBJ2-7; weak D call: TRBD2 (5 bases). The ends were cut back, 4 bases at V and 6 bases at J, with 10 bases in the middle. The CDR3 covers 12 residues. CDR1 is SGHDN and CDR2 is FVKESK in the germline V gene. The CDR3 sequence is CASSLTTIEQYF. CDR3 nucleotides: TGTGCCAGCAGCCTGACGACTATCGAGCAGTACTTC.

The chain carries TRBV21-1 and TRBJ1-5; the listed D gene, TRBD1, was not tested against the DNA. TRBV21-1 is assigned pseudogene status. The CDR3 sequence is 19 residues long. The CDR3, as DNA: TGTGCCAGCAGCAAAGGGAGGCATCAGGGTTTGGGGGCGAATCAGCCCCAGCATTTT. Protein sequence: CASSKGRHQGLGANQPQHF.

V gene TRBV7-6 combines with J gene TRBJ2-7; D is possibly TRBD2 (6 bases). This CDR3 contains 15 residues. Germline CDR1 SGHVS, CDR2 FNYEAQ. V was trimmed by 4 bases and J by 7 bases, leaving 20 bases between them. CDR3: CASSSTSAGSGEQYF. CDR3 nucleotides: TGTGCCAGCAGCTCGACTTCCGCGGGGTCGGGGGAGCAGTACTTC.

This clone was recorded only once. The genes are TRBV6-5 and TRBJ1-2, with 7 bases lining up with TRBD1. The ends lost 5 bases at V and 3 bases at J; junction bases unmatched: 9. In germline, CDR1 is MNHEY, CDR2 SVGAGI. The CDR3 consists of 15 residues. CDR3 protein: CASSMTGLSDYGYTF. The CDR3 DNA reads as TGTGCCAGCAGTATGACAGGGCTTTCGGACTATGGCTACACCTTC.

The genes are TRBV2 and TRBJ2-2; D is possibly TRBD2 (5 bases). Deletions cut 4 bases from V and 4 bases from J, with 13 bases between. Germline V gene sequence: CDR1 SNHLY, CDR2 FYNNEI. The CDR3 sequence is 15 residues long. The CDR3 here is CASSASRVSTGELFF. The CDR3 coding sequence is TGTGCCAGCAGTGCATCGCGGGTGAGCACCGGGGAGCTGTTTTTT.

This clone showed up just once. The V call is TRBV5-5, the J call TRBJ1-1, with 8 bases lining up with TRBD1. The germline CDR1 and CDR2 sequences are SGHKS and YYEKEE (reference sequence). The CDR3 totals 17 residues. The V segment lost 0 bases and the J segment 0 bases; nucleotides outside the gene matches: 7. This CDR3 reads CASSLGPTGAMNTEAFF. DNA of the CDR3: TGTGCCAGCAGCTTGGGTCCGACAGGGGCCATGAACACTGAAGCTTTCTTT. The full variable domain, in which reference TRBV5-5 and TRBJ1-1 provide the parts outside the CDR3, is DAGVTQSPTHLIKTRGQQVTLRCSPISGHKSVSWYQQVLGQGPQFIFQYYEKEERGRGNFPDRFSARQFPNYSSELNVNALLLGDSALYLCASSLGPTGAMNTEAFFGQGTRLTVV.

The chain couples TRBV14 to TRBJ2-3, with D possibly matching TRBD2 (5 bases). Germline-derived CDR1 and CDR2 are SGHDN and FVKESK. The ends were cut back, 0 bases at V and 2 bases at J, with 12 bases in the middle. The CDR3 covers 16 residues. DNA for the CDR3: TGTGCCAGCAGCCAAGAAGGCCGGGGTTTCACAGATACGCAGTATTTT. Protein product: CASSQEGRGFTDTQYF.

A single count supports this clone. The V gene is TRBV7-2, the J gene TRBJ1-1; 10 positions match TRBD1. Germline V gene data show CDR1 as SGHTA and CDR2 as FQGNSA. The CDR3 runs to 16 residues. J gave up 5 bases and V 0 bases, and 6 bases lay outside the gene matches. CDR3 sequence reads: CASSLARDRGGTEAFF. CDR3 coding DNA: TGTGCCAGCAGCTTAGCCCGGGACAGGGGAGGTACTGAAGCTTTCTTT.

The chain couples TRBV30 to TRBJ2-2; 9 bases agree with TRBD1. CDR1 is GTSNPN and CDR2 is SVGIG in the germline V gene (reference sequence). V was pared by 3 bases and J by 5 bases, with 4 bases of the junction left unmatched. This CDR3 is 14 amino acids long. The CDR3: CAWRRQGGTGELFF. The DNA for the CDR3 is TGTGCCTGGAGAAGACAGGGGGGAACCGGGGAGCTGTTTTTT.

The rearrangement joins TRBV2 to TRBJ1-6, with D unresolved. CDR1 and CDR2 from the germline V gene are SNHLY and FYNNEI. V lost 8 bases to trimming and J lost 0 bases, with 17 bases between them. This CDR3 region has 17 residues. The CDR3 reads CASAGLLPSSYNSPLHF. In DNA form, the CDR3 reads TGTGCCAGCGCCGGACTGTTGCCCAGCTCCTATAATTCACCCCTCCACTTT.

J is TRBJ1-6 and V is TRBV5-1, with 9 nucleotides matching TRBD1. CDR1 is SGHRS and CDR2 is YFSETQ in the germline V gene. Trimming at V came to 0 bases and at J to 7 bases, leaving 5 bases not matched to a gene. The CDR3 extends over 16 amino acids. Here the CDR3 reads CASSLGGTGSNSPLHF. The CDR3 coding sequence is TGCGCCAGCAGCTTGGGAGGGACAGGGTCGAATTCACCCCTCCACTTT.

The chain combines TRBV7-9 with TRBJ1-3, with D maybe TRBD1 (5 bases). With 4 bases removed from V and 8 bases from J, the gap between germline ends came to 9 bases. The germline CDR1 and CDR2 sequences are SEHNR and FQNEAQ (reference sequence). The CDR3 contains 12 residues. CDR3 bases: TGTGCCAGCAGCTCACAGGCAGACACCATATATTTT. Translating it yields CASSSQADTIYF. The full variable domain, completed using reference TRBV7-9 and TRBJ1-3, is DTGVSQNPRHKITKRGQNVTFRCDPISEHNRLYWYRQTLGQGPEFLTYFQNEAQLEKSRLLSDRFSAERPKGSFSTLEIQRTEQGDSAMYLCASSSQADTIYFGEGSWLTVV.

The V call is TRBV5-1, the J call TRBJ1-6, with TRBD1 matching 7 bases. The junction had 3 bases not matched to a gene; V was cut back by 0 bases and J by 0 bases. The germline gives CDR1 SGHRS, CDR2 YFSETQ. The CDR3 loop spans 17 amino acids. CDR3 region: CASSLAGTVSYNSPLHF. CDR3 sequence (DNA): TGCGCCAGCAGCTTGGCCGGGACAGTCTCCTATAATTCACCCCTCCACTTT.

The genes are TRBV7-9 and TRBJ2-3; a weak D match, TRBD1 (6 bases). This CDR3 is 14 amino acids long. The V gene lost 7 bases and the J gene lost 2 bases, with 13 bases spanning the gap. Germline values: CDR1 SEHNR, CDR2 FQNEAQ (reference sequence). The CDR3 loop is CASIPGHNTDTQYF. CDR3 sequence (DNA): TGTGCCAGCATCCCGGGACACAACACAGATACGCAGTATTTT.

This sequence joins TRBV7-9 and TRBJ1-2; 7 bases agree with TRBD1. The length of the CDR3 is 14 residues. V dropped 5 bases and J dropped 6; count of bases not matched to a gene: 9. Germline loops: CDR1 SEHNR, CDR2 FQNEAQ (reference sequence). The CDR3 spells CASSNYDRVHGYTF. The CDR3 DNA sequence: TGTGCCAGCAGCAACTATGACAGGGTCCATGGCTACACCTTC. The whole variable domain, filled in from reference TRBV7-9 and TRBJ1-2, reads DTGVSQNPRHKITKRGQNVTFRCDPISEHNRLYWYRQTLGQGPEFLTYFQNEAQLEKSRLLSDRFSAERPKGSFSTLEIQRTEQGDSAMYLCASSNYDRVHGYTFGSGTRLTVV.